The clone carrying this TCR beta chain has only a few counts. The antigen is not known. The data belong to a study of regulatory T cells in long-lasting Graves disease. The CDR3 extends over 14 amino acids. V was shortened by 5 bases and J by 3 bases, with 13 bases between the two germline ends. Time point meaning: persistent/refractory GD, antithyroid drugs over 5 years with positive TRAb. Construction of the TCR library relied on RNA isolated from PBMCs. Study-level results: Persistent patients shared 2,500 to 3,000 public clonotypes among themselves. Newly diagnosed patients shared fewer, at roughly 1,000. Those with persistent Graves' had less TCR diversity than newly diagnosed patients. TRBV28, TRBJ1-2 and TRBJ2-5 emerged as the favored segments in persistent disease.

To make TCR beta libraries, researchers used iRepertoire HTBI primers and Arm-PCR of CDR3 regions. MiXCR, applied by TCRdb to the multiplex PCR reads, yields one record per CDR3 protein. The sample shows a few hundred thousand distinct CDR3 sequences, about a quarter of them seen only once. Sequences were derived from peripheral blood mononuclear cells (PBMCs), sampled when the disease was refractory, from a patient treated with antithyroid drugs. The sequence was collected from a female donor with Graves disease. The chain is built from TRBV12-3 or TRBV12-4 and TRBJ2-5, with D uncertain. The CDR3 DNA reads TGTGCCAGCAGTCCAAGACACGACGAAGAGACCCAGTACTTC. This encodes CASSPRHDEETQYF.